This TCR beta chain originates from a study of OX40 agonist ivuxolimab in advanced cancers. The overall study: Patients undergoing dose escalation presented with hepatocellular carcinoma, melanoma, renal cell or head and neck cancer.

This CDR3 is built from 16 residues. Trimming shortened V by 0 bases and J by 2 bases, and 13 bases separated the two germline ends. Germline CDR1 and CDR2: SGHDT and YYEEEE. Assay used: immunoSEQ multiplex PCR; TCRdb lists only in-frame clones, some missing. The sample holds 15,000 to 20,000 clones, roughly 75% seen once. This clone has more than one count but fewer than ten. This material consisted of CD4+ or CD8+ T cells sorted from blood, taken in a trial of the OX40 agonist ivuxolimab. The rearrangement links TRBV5-6 to TRBJ2-3, with a weak D call TRBD2 (5 bases). The source of this sequence is an adult with an advanced solid tumor such as melanoma, head and neck, liver or kidney cancer. The CDR3, as DNA: TGTGCCAGCAGCTTGGCGAATAGCGTGGTCACAGATACGCAGTATTTT. It yields the protein CASSLANSVVTDTQYF. The entire variable domain, with the rest obtained from reference TRBV5-6 and TRBJ2-3, is as follows: DAGVTQSPTHLIKTRGQQVTLRCSPKSGHDTVSWYQQALGQGPQFIFQYYEEEERQRGNFPDRFSGHQFPNYSSELNVNALLLGDSALYLCASSLANSVVTDTQYFGPGTRLTVL.